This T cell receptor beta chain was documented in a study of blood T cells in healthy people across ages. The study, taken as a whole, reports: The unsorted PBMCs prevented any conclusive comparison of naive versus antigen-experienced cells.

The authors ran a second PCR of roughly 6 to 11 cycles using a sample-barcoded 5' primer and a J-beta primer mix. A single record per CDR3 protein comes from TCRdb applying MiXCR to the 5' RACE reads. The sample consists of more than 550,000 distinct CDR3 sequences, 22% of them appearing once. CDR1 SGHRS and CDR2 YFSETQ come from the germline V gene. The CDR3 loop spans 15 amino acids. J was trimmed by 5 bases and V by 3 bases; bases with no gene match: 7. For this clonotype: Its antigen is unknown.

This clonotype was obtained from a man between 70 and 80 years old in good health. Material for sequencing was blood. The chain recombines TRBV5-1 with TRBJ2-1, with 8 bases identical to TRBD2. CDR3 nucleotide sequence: TGCGCCAGCAGCTACTTCGGGACTAGGAACAATGAGCAGTTCTTC. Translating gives CASSYFGTRNNEQFF.